This TCR beta chain was identified during a study of blood T cell repertoires in COVID-19. In the study overall: Italy, Spain and the United States were the sources of the convalescent and acute COVID-19 samples. From T cells, B-cell-depleted T cells, or PBMCs came the material, which was cDNA or gDNA.

Germline V lookup: CDR1 LNHDA, CDR2 SQIVND (reference sequence). The CDR3 consists of 13 residues. V shed 4 bases and J shed 3 bases, with 10 bases lying between them. Seattle patients were enrolled during active infection and followed longitudinally. In the original workflow: Nucleated cell counts were estimated from reference gene primer amplification. Assay used: immunoSEQ multiplex PCR; TCRdb lists only in-frame clones, some missing. That table is the source of V, J and clone size, and D and trimming were worked out from the DNA. The table includes about 170,000 clones, around 90% detected once. The sequence derives from a young man with COVID-19, enrolled during active disease. The V gene is TRBV19, the J gene TRBJ2-7, with a weak D call TRBD2 (6 bases). The sample taken for sequencing was peripheral blood. CDR3 residues: CASSNTGVYEQYF. In DNA, the CDR3 is TGTGCCAGTAGTAATACGGGGGTCTACGAGCAGTACTTC.